The 24 T cell receptor beta chains below were found in one sample sequenced in a study of blood T cells in healthy people across ages. Primed by a sample-barcoded 5' primer and a J-beta primer mix, a second PCR proceeded for 7 to 11 cycles. TCRdb re-derived calls from the 5' RACE reads in MiXCR, one entry per CDR3 protein. This table holds roughly 1,500,000 distinct CDR3 sequences, roughly 40% found once. Sequencing was performed on blood. These TCRs come from a woman between 18 and 30 years old in good health.

The chain carries TRBV20-1 and TRBJ2-1; 10 positions agree with TRBD2. Germline loops: CDR1 DFQATT, CDR2 SNEGSKA (reference sequence). The CDR3 extends over 16 amino acids. After removal of 3 bases from V and 8 bases from J, the junction contained 13 bases not matched to a gene. CDR3 DNA sequence: TGCAGTGCTAGTGGGCTAGCGGGAGTGAGGAGCGATGAGCAGTTCTTC. Translation: CSASGLAGVRSDEQFF.

This clonotype was counted between two and nine times. The chain has TRBV2 and TRBJ2-7; D could derive from TRBD1 or TRBD2 (6 bases each). The DNA end favors TRBJ2-5, so the J call may be wrong. This CDR3 comprises 15 residues. CDR1 is SNHLY and CDR2 is FYNNEI in the germline V gene. Here the CDR3 DNA reads TGTGCCAGCAGCCCCCAAGGGGGGTATAGGGAGACCCAGTACTTC. Translation gives CASSPQGGYRETQYF.

In regard to this clonotype: A read error may produce the germline difference seen at one junction end. The chain uses TRBV12-3 or TRBV12-4 and TRBJ2-3; 8 bases are shared with TRBD2. The CDR3 sequence is 15 residues long. CDR3 sequence reads: CASSSGDGGADMQYF. The DNA for the CDR3 is TGTGCCAGCAGTTCCGGGGACGGGGGGGCAGATATGCAGTATTTT.

The chain has TRBV12-3 or TRBV12-4 and TRBJ2-1; 16 nucleotides align to TRBD2. This CDR3 contains 17 residues. With 3 bases clipped from V and 4 bases from J, the junction kept 3 bases outside the gene matches. CDR3 sequence: CASSFGGLAGGYNEQFF. As DNA, the CDR3 is TGTGCCAGCAGTTTTGGGGGACTAGCGGGGGGGTACAATGAGCAGTTCTTC.

The V gene is TRBV3-1, the J gene TRBJ2-7; the D gene is possibly TRBD1 (6 bases). V was pared by 4 bases and J by 2 bases, with 15 bases between. The CDR3 is made up of 15 amino acids. Germline CDR1 reads LGHDT; CDR2 reads YNNKEL (reference sequence). Here the CDR3 DNA reads TGTGCCAGCAGCCCCAGGCAGGGGCGCGCCTACGAGCAGTACTTC. Protein sequence: CASSPRQGRAYEQYF.

The chain joins TRBV20-1 to TRBJ2-7; TRBD2 agrees at 10 bases. Germline loops: CDR1 DFQATT, CDR2 SNEGSKA (reference sequence). The CDR3 has 14 amino acids. Losses at the gene ends were 8 bases for V and 2 bases for J; bases not matched to a gene: 9. The CDR3 protein is CSKGRTSGTYEQYF. The CDR3 DNA reads TGCAGTAAAGGCCGGACTAGCGGTACCTACGAGCAGTACTTC.

Worth noting for this clonotype: A single base separates this from a much larger clone, so it may be a read error. This chain joins TRBV29-1 and TRBJ2-7; TRBD1 agrees at 7 bases. The CDR3 covers 13 residues. Unmatched junction bases numbered 8, after V lost 7 bases and J lost 2 bases. Per germline, CDR1 SQVTM and CDR2 ANQGSEA. CDR3 nucleotide sequence: TGCAGCGCCGGTGGGACAGTAGCCTACGAGCAGTACTTC. Amino acids: CSAGGTVAYEQYF.

This clonotype was counted between two and nine times. The CDR3 protein is CASSYRARPDTQYF. CDR3 bases: TGTGCCAGCAGTTACCGGGCCCGCCCAGATACGCAGTATTTT. The rearrangement links TRBV6-2 or TRBV6-3 to TRBJ2-3; D is undetermined. The CDR3 loop spans 14 amino acids. V was shortened by 2 bases and J by 4 bases, with 10 bases between the two germline ends. The germline CDR1 and CDR2 sequences are MNHEY and SVGEGT.

The V gene is TRBV28, the J gene TRBJ1-2; 7 bases line up with TRBD1. J was trimmed by 4 bases and V by 8 bases; bases with no gene match: 4. There are 12 residues in the CDR3. Per germline, CDR1 MDHEN and CDR2 SYDVKM. CDR3 region: CASLQGVYGYTF. The CDR3 DNA is TGTGCCAGCCTCCAGGGGGTCTATGGCTACACCTTC.

The chain uses TRBV6-1 and TRBJ1-1; D ambiguous. This CDR3 is 13 amino acids long. Germline V lookup: CDR1 MNHNS, CDR2 SASEGT. V was trimmed by 8 bases and J by 2 bases, leaving 12 bases between them. The CDR3 is CASRRLGNTEAFF. The DNA of the CDR3 is TGTGCCAGCCGTCGCTTGGGCAACACTGAAGCTTTCTTT.

This clonotype was detected only a few times. The chain is built from TRBV5-1 and TRBJ1-1; D may be TRBD1 (5 bases). Germline CDR1 SGHRS, CDR2 YFSETQ. V shed 1 base and J shed 0 bases, with 10 bases lying between them. The CDR3 extends over 15 amino acids. The DNA of the CDR3 is TGCGCCAGCAGCTTGTTGGGGGAGATGAACACTGAAGCTTTCTTT. It encodes CASSLLGEMNTEAFF.

The CDR3: CASRRVSSGNTIYF. The CDR3, as DNA: TGTGCCAGCAGGCGTGTTAGCTCTGGAAACACCATATATTTT. The rearrangement links TRBV27 to TRBJ1-3; D unclear. In germline, CDR1 is MNHEY, CDR2 SMNVEV (reference sequence). V gave up 6 bases and J gave up 0 bases, with 9 bases separating them. The CDR3 has 14 residues.

This clonotype has only a few counts. V gene TRBV3-1 combines with J gene TRBJ2-1, with TRBD2 matching over 10 bases. V was pared by 6 bases and J by 3 bases, with 8 bases of the junction left unmatched. CDR1 is LGHDT and CDR2 is YNNKEL in the germline V gene (reference sequence). This CDR3 has 16 amino acids. The CDR3 nucleotides read TGTGCCAGCAGACCTGGGACTAGCGAGATCTACAATGAGCAGTTCTTC. Residues: CASRPGTSEIYNEQFF.

CDR3 bases: TGTGCCAGCAGTTACTCCGCCCCCTCGCGGGGAGGGCCCCGAGATACGCAGTATTTT. This gives the protein CASSYSAPSRGGPRDTQYF. The chain combines TRBV6-2 or TRBV6-3 with TRBJ2-3; TRBD2 aligns across 7 bases. Trimming removed 0 bases from V and 5 bases from J; junction bases left unmatched: 17. This CDR3 has 19 residues. The germline CDR1 and CDR2 sequences are MNHEY and SVGEGT.

This clonotype was seen only a few times. The gene calls are TRBV28 and TRBJ2-1, with TRBD2 matching 10 bases. Per germline, CDR1 MDHEN and CDR2 SYDVKM. CDR3 size: 16 residues. V gave up 6 bases and J gave up 6 bases; unmatched junction bases: 11. CDR3 residues: CASRSAAGGRTNEQFF. The CDR3 DNA follows: TGTGCCAGCAGGTCGGCAGCGGGGGGGAGGACCAATGAGCAGTTCTTC.

The V gene is TRBV7-9, the J gene TRBJ2-5; possible D gene TRBD1, 5 bases. The V and J ends lost 4 bases and 0 bases respectively, with 12 bases between them. CDR1 SEHNR and CDR2 FQNEAQ come from the germline V gene (reference sequence). This CDR3 has 15 residues. The CDR3 DNA is TGTGCCAGCAGCTGGAACGCAGGGTACCAAGAGACCCAGTACTTC. Translating it yields CASSWNAGYQETQYF.

The table lists this clonotype with a few counts. The rearrangement links TRBV5-1 to TRBJ2-1, with 8 bases fitting TRBD2. Trimming removed 5 bases from V and 1 base from J; junction bases left unmatched: 11. Germline assignment: CDR1 SGHRS and CDR2 YFSETQ. CDR3 length equals 17 residues. In DNA, the CDR3 is TGCGCCAGCAGTTCAGCTTTGGCGGGGGGATCCTACAATGAGCAGTTCTTC. Its translation is CASSSALAGGSYNEQFF.

This clonotype turned up a few times. The chain has TRBV5-1 and TRBJ2-7, with no clear D. V gave up 1 base and J gave up 4 bases, with 18 bases separating them. The CDR3 is made up of 16 amino acids. The V gene's germline CDR1 is SGHRS and CDR2 YFSETQ. The CDR3 is CASSLSLGLSTYEQYF. In nucleotides, the CDR3 is TGCGCCAGCAGCTTGTCGCTAGGGCTAAGTACTTACGAGCAGTACTTC.

The CDR3 sequence: CSARDPLTGDNNEQFF. In nucleotides, the CDR3 is TGCAGTGCTAGAGACCCCTTGACGGGGGACAACAATGAGCAGTTCTTC. The chain recombines TRBV20-1 with TRBJ2-1; D may be TRBD1 or TRBD2 (6 bases each). CDR3 size: 16 residues. Trimming removed 0 bases from V and 5 bases from J, with 17 bases in between. The germline gives CDR1 DFQATT, CDR2 SNEGSKA (reference sequence).

The rearrangement links TRBV4-2 to TRBJ1-5, with TRBD1 as a possible D gene (5 bases). With 4 bases removed from V and 4 bases from J, the gap between germline ends came to 14 bases. The length of the CDR3 is 15 residues. The V gene's germline CDR1 is LGHNA and CDR2 YNFKEQ. CDR3 bases: TGTGCCAGCAGCCGGATCCGGGACGGGAATCAGCCCCAGCATTTT. Translated, it gives CASSRIRDGNQPQHF.

V is TRBV18 and J is TRBJ1-2, with D possibly TRBD1 on 5 matching bases. V was clipped by 2 bases and J by 4 bases, with 11 bases between them. CDR1 and CDR2 (germline): KGHSH, LQKENI. The CDR3 has 14 amino acids. For the CDR3, the DNA is TGTGCCAGCTCACCAGGGGCAGAAGTCTATGGCTACACCTTC. Translation: CASSPGAEVYGYTF.

This chain uses TRBV13 with TRBJ2-1, with TRBD2 matching 7 bases. Germline assignment: CDR1 PRHDT and CDR2 FYEKMQ (reference sequence). The CDR3 loop spans 15 amino acids. V lost 5 bases to trimming and J lost 11 bases; unmatched junction nucleotides: 15. The CDR3 coding sequence is TGTGCCAGCAGCGCTAGTGGGAGGGCCGGGAATAAGCAGTTCTTC. Protein sequence: CASSASGRAGNKQFF.

J is TRBJ2-3 and V is TRBV5-8; D is undetermined. CDR3 length equals 17 residues. Germline V lookup: CDR1 SGHTS, CDR2 YDEGEE. V gave up 4 bases and J gave up 4 bases, with 22 bases separating them. The CDR3: CASSPTLRVGGPDTQYF. In DNA, the CDR3 is TGTGCCAGCAGCCCTACCCTACGGGTCGGCGGTCCAGATACGCAGTATTTT.

The genes are TRBV6-2 or TRBV6-3 and TRBJ2-6; D is perhaps TRBD1 or TRBD2 (5 bases each). Trimming removed 8 bases from V and 1 base from J, with 24 bases in between. Germline V CDR1 and CDR2: MNHEY, SVGEGT. The CDR3 is made up of 19 amino acids. CDR3 region: CASLPLTGAHGSGANVLTF. The DNA for the CDR3 is TGTGCCAGCTTGCCCTTAACCGGGGCTCATGGTTCTGGGGCCAACGTCCTGACTTTC.